The clone carrying this TCR beta chain was counted a few times. This sample was taken from a study of T-cell memory formation after mild COVID-19. Each CDR3 protein gets one entry after TCRdb re-called the 5' RACE reads with MiXCR. The table shows some 330,000 distinct CDR3 sequences, with under 25% occurring only once. From germline, CDR1 is MGHRA and CDR2 YSYEKL. The V and J ends lost 0 bases and 5 bases respectively, with 17 bases between them. This CDR3 has 17 amino acids. What was sequenced was PBMCs or a T cell subset sorted from them (not recorded which). This TCR was recovered from an adult woman who had mild COVID-19 (a few samples of this study predate the infection). Cell type and time point are not known. This chain joins TRBV4-1 and TRBJ1-5, with D possibly TRBD1 on 6 matching bases. Here the CDR3 DNA reads TGCGCCAGCAGCCAAGATTCCCCAAGCAGGGGAGATCAGCCCCAGCATTTT. Its protein product is CASSQDSPSRGDQPQHF.